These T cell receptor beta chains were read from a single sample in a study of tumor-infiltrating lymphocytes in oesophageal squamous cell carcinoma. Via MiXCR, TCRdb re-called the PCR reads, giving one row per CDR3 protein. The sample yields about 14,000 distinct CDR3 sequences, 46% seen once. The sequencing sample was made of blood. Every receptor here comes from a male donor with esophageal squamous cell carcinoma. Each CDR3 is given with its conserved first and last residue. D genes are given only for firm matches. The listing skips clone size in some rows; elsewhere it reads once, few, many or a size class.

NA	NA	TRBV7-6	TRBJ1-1	TGTGCCAGCAGCTTAGGGGGAGGGGGTGTCAACGTCCTGACTTTT	CASSLGGGGVNVLTF
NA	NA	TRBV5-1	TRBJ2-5	TGCGCCAGCAGCTTCGGACCGACAAACAGGAGAGAGACCCAGTACTTC	CASSFGPTNRRETQYF
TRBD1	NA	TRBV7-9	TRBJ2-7	TGTGCCAGCATGGGACAGGGCGAATACGAGCAGTACTTC	CASMGQGEYEQYF
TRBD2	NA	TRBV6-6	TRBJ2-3	TGTGCCAGCAGTCCTCGTAGGACTAGCGGGAGATACAATGAGCAGTTCTTT	CASSPRRTSGRYNEQFF
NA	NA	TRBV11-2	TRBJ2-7	TGTGCCAGCAGCCTCTGGGACGGAAGCACAGATACGCAGTACTTC	CASSLWDGSTDTQYF
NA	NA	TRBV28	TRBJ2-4	TGTGCCAGCAGTACAGGGAGTGCGGCCAAAAACATTCAGTACTTC	CASSTGSAAKNIQYF
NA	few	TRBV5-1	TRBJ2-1	TGCGCCAGCAGCTTGAGGCCGGGGGTTATAGGGAATGAGCAGTTCTTC	CASSLRPGVIGNEQFF
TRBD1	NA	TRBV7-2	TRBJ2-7	TGTGCCAGCAGCTTAGAACCGGGGACAGGGTTCTCCTACGAGCAGTACTTC	CASSLEPGTGFSYEQYF
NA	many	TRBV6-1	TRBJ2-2	TGTGTCAGCAGTGGCTCGACAGACACCGGGGAGCTGTTTTTT	CVSSGSTDTGELFF
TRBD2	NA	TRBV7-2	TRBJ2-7	TGTGCCAGCAGCTTAGACGGGACTAGGAGGGCTGTTGAGCAGTACTTC	CASSLDGTRRAVEQYF
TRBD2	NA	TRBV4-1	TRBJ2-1	TGCGCCAGCAGCCAAGATACGGCTAGCGGGTGGGGTGAGCAGTTCTTC	CASSQDTASGWGEQFF
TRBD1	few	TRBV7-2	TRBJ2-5	TGTGCCAGCAGCTTAGGGACAGGGAGCCAAGAGACCCAGTACTTC	CASSLGTGSQETQYF
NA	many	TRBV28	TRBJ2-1	TGTGCCAGCAGTAGGTCGGGAGTAACCTACAATGAGCAGTTCTTC	CASSRSGVTYNEQFF
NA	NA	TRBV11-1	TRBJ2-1	TGTGCCAGCAGCTTAGCGTCGAATGAGCAGTTCTTC	CASSLASNEQFF
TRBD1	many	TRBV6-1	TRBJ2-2	TGTGCCAGCAGCCAACGGACAGGGGGGAACACCGGGGAGCTGTTTTTT	CASSQRTGGNTGELFF
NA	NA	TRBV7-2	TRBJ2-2	TGTGCCAGCAGCTTTCCAGGGGCCGACACCGGGGAGCTGTTTTTT	CASSFPGADTGELFF